This TCR beta chain comes out of a study of cytomegalovirus exposure and HLA in healthy donors. The PCR was carried out with 60 Vbeta primers and 13 Jbeta primers. Only in-frame clones appear in the TCRdb table, and some are missing; sequencing was by immunoSEQ multiplex PCR. The top ten clones hold 1.2% of a sample with some 150,000 clones, around 85% of them seen once. With 3 bases removed from V and 7 bases from J, the gap between germline ends came to 17 bases. The CDR3 loop spans 14 amino acids. Germline CDR1 SGHRS, CDR2 YFSETQ. This clone was seen more than once but under ten times. V and J are TRBV5-1 and TRBJ2-7, with D hard to call. The sequenced sample consisted of PBMCs. This TCR derives from a female donor in good health and CMV-seronegative. The CDR3 is CASSSRLSSGEQYF. The CDR3 region has the DNA TGCGCCAGCAGCTCTCGTTTAAGTTCAGGTGAGCAGTACTTC.